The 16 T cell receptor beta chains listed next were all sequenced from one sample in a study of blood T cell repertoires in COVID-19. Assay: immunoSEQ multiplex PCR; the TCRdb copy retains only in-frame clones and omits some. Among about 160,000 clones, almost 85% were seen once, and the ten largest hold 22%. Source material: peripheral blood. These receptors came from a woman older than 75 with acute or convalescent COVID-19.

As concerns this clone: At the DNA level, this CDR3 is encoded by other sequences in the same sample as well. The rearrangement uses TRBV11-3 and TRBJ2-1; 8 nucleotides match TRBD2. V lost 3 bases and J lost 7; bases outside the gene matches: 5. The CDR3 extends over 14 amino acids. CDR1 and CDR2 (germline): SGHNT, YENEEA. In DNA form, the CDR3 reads TGTGCCAGCAGCTTGGGGACTAGTAAAAATGAGCAGTTCTTC. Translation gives CASSLGTSKNEQFF. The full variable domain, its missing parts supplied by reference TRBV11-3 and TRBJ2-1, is EAGVVQSPRYKIIEKKQPVAFWCNPISGHNTLYWYLQNLGQGPELLIRYENEEAVDDSQLPKDRFSAERLKGVDSTLKIQPAELGDSAVYLCASSLGTSKNEQFFGPGTRLTVL.

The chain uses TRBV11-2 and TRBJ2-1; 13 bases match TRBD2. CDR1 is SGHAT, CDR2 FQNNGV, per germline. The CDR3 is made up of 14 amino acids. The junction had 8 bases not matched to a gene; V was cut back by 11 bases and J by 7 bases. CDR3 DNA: TGTGCCTCCTTCGGGACTAGCGGGATGAATGAGCAGTTCTTC. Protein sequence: CASFGTSGMNEQFF.

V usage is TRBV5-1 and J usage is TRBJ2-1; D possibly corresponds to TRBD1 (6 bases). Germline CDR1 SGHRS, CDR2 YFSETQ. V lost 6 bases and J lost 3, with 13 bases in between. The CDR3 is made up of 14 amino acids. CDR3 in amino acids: CASMLEGGYNEQFF. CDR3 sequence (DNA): TGCGCCAGCATGTTAGAAGGGGGCTACAATGAGCAGTTCTTC.

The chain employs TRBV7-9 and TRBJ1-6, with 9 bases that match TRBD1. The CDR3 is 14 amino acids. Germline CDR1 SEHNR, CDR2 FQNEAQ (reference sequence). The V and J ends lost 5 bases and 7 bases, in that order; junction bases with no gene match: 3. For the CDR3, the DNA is TGTGCCAGCAGCCGGACAGGGGACAATTCACCCCTCCACTTT. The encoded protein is CASSRTGDNSPLHF.

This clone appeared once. The CDR3 loop is CASSQKRGGAQPQHF. The CDR3 bases are TGTGCCAGCAGCCAAAAAAGGGGAGGGGCCCAGCCCCAGCATTTT. The rearrangement uses TRBV3-1 (or the pseudogene TRBV3-2) and TRBJ1-5; TRBD1 might be the D (5 bases). V lost 2 bases and J 7 bases, leaving 15 bases between the germline ends. The germline gives CDR1 LGHDT, CDR2 YNNKEL (reference sequence). The CDR3 spans 15 residues.

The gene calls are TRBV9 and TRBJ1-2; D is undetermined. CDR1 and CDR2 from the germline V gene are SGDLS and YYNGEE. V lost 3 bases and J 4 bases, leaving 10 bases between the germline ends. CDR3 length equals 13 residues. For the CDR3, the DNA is TGTGCCAGCAGCGATTCAGTCTCCTATGGCTACACCTTC. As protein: CASSDSVSYGYTF. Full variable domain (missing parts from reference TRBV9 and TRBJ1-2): DSGVTQTPKHLITATGQRVTLRCSPRSGDLSVYWYQQSLDQGLQFLIQYYNGEERAKGNILERFSAQQFPDLHSELNLSSLELGDSALYFCASSDSVSYGYTFGSGTRLTVV.

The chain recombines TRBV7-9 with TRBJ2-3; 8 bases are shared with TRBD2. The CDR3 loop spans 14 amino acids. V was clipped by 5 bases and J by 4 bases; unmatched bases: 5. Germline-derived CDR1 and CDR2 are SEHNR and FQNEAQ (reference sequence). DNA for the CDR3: TGTGCCAGCAGCACTAGCGGAGGGGCAGATACGCAGTATTTT. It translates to CASSTSGGADTQYF.

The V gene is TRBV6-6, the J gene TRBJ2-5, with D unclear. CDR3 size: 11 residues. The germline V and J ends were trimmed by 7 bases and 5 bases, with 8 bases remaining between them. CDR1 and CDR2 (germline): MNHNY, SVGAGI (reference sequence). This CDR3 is CASTHGETQYF. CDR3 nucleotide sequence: TGTGCCAGCACCCACGGGGAGACCCAGTACTTC.

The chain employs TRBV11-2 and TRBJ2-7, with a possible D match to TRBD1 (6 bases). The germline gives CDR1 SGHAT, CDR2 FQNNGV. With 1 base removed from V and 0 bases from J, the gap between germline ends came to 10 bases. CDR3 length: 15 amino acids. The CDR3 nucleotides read TGTGCCAGCAGCTTAGGGACAGCGTACTCCTACGAGCAGTACTTC. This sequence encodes CASSLGTAYSYEQYF.

The CDR3 here is CASSFTGVGTEAFF. CDR3 coding DNA: TGTGCCAGCAGCTTTACAGGGGTCGGCACTGAAGCTTTCTTT. This chain links TRBV11-2 with TRBJ1-1; 7 positions match TRBD1. The trim removed 3 bases at V and 4 bases at J, leaving 5 bases unmatched. The germline V gene encodes CDR1 SGHAT and CDR2 FQNNGV. The CDR3 consists of 14 residues.

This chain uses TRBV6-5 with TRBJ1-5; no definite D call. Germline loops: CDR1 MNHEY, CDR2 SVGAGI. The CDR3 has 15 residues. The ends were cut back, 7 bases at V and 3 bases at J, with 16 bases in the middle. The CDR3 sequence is CASTLTGMDNQPQHF. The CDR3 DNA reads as TGTGCCAGCACCTTGACGGGGATGGACAATCAGCCCCAGCATTTT.

CDR3 nucleotides: TGTGCCACCAGCAGAGCCCCGGGGGATGTAGCGGGAGCAACTTGGGGGGAGCAGTTCTTC. Amino acids: CATSRAPGDVAGATWGEQFF. This chain uses TRBV15 with TRBJ2-1; 9 positions agree with TRBD2. The germline V gene encodes CDR1 LNHNV and CDR2 YYDKDF (reference sequence). The V segment lost 1 base and the J segment 10 bases; nucleotides outside the gene matches: 23. CDR3 length: 20 residues.

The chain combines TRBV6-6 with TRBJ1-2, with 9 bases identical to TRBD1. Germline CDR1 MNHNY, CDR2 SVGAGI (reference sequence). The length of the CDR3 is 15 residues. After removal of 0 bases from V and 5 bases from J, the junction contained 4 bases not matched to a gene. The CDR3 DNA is TGTGCCAGCAGTTACTCGAAGGACAGGGGTTATGGCTACACCTTC. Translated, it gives CASSYSKDRGYGYTF.

The CDR3 sequence: CASSQTSSYNEQFF. The CDR3 DNA sequence: TGTGCCAGCAGCCAGACTAGCTCCTACAATGAGCAGTTCTTC. V gene TRBV9 combines with J gene TRBJ2-1; tentatively, D is TRBD2 (6 bases). This CDR3 has 14 residues. V lost 4 bases to trimming and J lost 0 bases, with 8 bases between them. CDR1 SGDLS and CDR2 YYNGEE come from the germline V gene.

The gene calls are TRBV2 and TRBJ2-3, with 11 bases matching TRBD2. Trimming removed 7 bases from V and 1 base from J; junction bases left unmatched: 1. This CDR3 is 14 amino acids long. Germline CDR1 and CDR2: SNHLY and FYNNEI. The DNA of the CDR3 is TGTGCCAGCACACTAGCGGGAGGCACAGATACGCAGTATTTT. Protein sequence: CASTLAGGTDTQYF.

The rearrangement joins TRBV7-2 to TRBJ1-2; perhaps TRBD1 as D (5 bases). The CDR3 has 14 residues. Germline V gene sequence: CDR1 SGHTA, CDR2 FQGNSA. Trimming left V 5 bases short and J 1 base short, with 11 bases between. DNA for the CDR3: TGTGCCAGCAGCCCGTACCAGGGTAACTATGGCTACACCTTC. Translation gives CASSPYQGNYGYTF. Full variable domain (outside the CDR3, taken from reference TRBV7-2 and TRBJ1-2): GAGVSQSPSNKVTEKGKDVELRCDPISGHTALYWYRQSLGQGLEFLIYFQGNSAPDKSGLPSDRFSAERTGGSVSTLTIQRTQQEDSAVYLCASSPYQGNYGYTFGSGTRLTVV.